The sequence of this TCR beta chain was determined in a study of blood T cells in healthy people across ages (dated by TCRdb to the mid-2010s). The study in broad terms: In model experiments, roughly one uniquely barcoded TCR beta cDNA molecule per two T cells was captured by template switching. To track age-related changes in TCR beta repertoire diversity, the study relied on deep sequencing normalized with unique cDNA molecular identifiers. Four age groups were formed from the donors: young (average approximately 17 years), middle-aged (just under 40), aged (62) and long-lived (approximately 78). To avoid experimental bias, donors of different ages were spread randomly across the sequencing lanes. Two additional independent replicas of 1 million unique cDNA reads from the same blood draw were analyzed for two donors (one aged 18 to 30 and one aged 80 or older).

Here is what the overall study found, with its caveats: Compared with the aged group, the long-lived group had more naive CD4+ T cells, fewer expanded clones and increased TCR diversity, a pattern suggesting age selection. Total diversity estimates from one million sequenced T cells were considered lower bounds and underestimates. Because the CMV infection status of the donors was unknown, age-related changes in expanded clonotypes may potentially have been confounded. Observed TCR beta diversity per million T cells fell roughly linearly with age, and a significant reduction was already apparent by age about 36. The percentage of naive T cells measured by flow cytometry correlated strongly with observed TCR beta diversity. Bulk unsorted PBMC profiling prevented conclusive comparison of naive and antigen-experienced compartments.

According to the germline V gene, CDR1 reads MNHNS and CDR2 reads SASEGT. From its cysteine to its phenylalanine, the CDR3 spans 20 amino acids. CDR3 DNA only is kept here, 60 bases in frame from base 1. To note about this clonotype: Its specific antigen is unknown. Per-base quality was not reported, and no clone a single base away is much larger than it.

The donors were about 40 Caucasian individuals from Russia, aged roughly 6 to 100 years, who were systemically healthy. Each donor gave 8 to 10 milliliters of peripheral blood, drawn into EDTA-treated Vacutainer tubes. Ficoll-Paque density-gradient centrifugation was used to isolate PBMCs, with at least 7 million per sample. Total RNA, at least 6 micrograms per sample, was extracted from PBMCs with Trizol reagent. For every donor, flow cytometry on a PBMC aliquot measured the percentage of naive CD45RAhigh/CD27high T cells. The protocol used for the library was 5' RACE. Reads for this sample came from an Illumina HiSeq 2500. A second roughly 7 to 11 cycle PCR used a sample-barcoded 5' primer and a J-beta primer mix. A unique molecular identifier was introduced onto each TCR beta cDNA molecule by a template-switch 5' adaptor carrying 12 random nucleotides. Each sample yielded at least 3 million CDR3-containing paired-end reads. First-strand cDNA synthesis was performed from all RNA using the Mint cDNA synthesis kit, with priming by a TRBC-specific oligonucleotide. After uracil-DNA glycosylase treatment, a first 18-cycle PCR used universal primers M1SS and BC2_uni_R on all cDNA. As for how the authors treated the data: For normalization, 1 million high-quality reads were randomly selected from each sample, with every read carrying a distinct molecular identifier. Reads sharing molecular identifiers were discarded rather than binned into consensus sequences. MiTCR, with a Q25 quality threshold and the strictest error-elimination algorithm, was used for CDR3 identification, clonotype clustering and error correction. A nonparametric unseen species model with Euler transformation was used to estimate lower-bound total TCR beta diversity. TCRdb applied fastp at Q25 and MiXCR to the public reads, then kept only in-frame beta chains. Every CDR3 protein is listed once, alongside the most common genes and DNA of its rows. TCRdb, rather than the study authors, made the V and J calls. The sample table holds 1.2 million to 1.5 million distinct CDR3 sequences, of which approximately 59% were seen once. The ten largest clones add up to more than 6% of the sample.

The clonotype originates from a man aged 18 to 29 in good health. The sample taken for sequencing was blood. Here the chain combines TRBV6-1 and TRBJ2-5; the central 14 bases match TRBD2. With the DNA end fitting TRBJ2-7 better, the J assignment may be wrong. The CDR3 protein: CASSESGALGLAGVRREQYF. The base sequence is TGTGCCAGCAGTGAATCCGGGGCTTTGGGACTAGCGGGAGTGCGCCGCGAGCAGTACTTC.